This T cell receptor (beta chain) was profiled in a study of T cell changes during pregnancy in multiple sclerosis. V was trimmed by 7 bases and J by 4 bases, leaving 19 bases between them. Looked up from germline, CDR1 is LNHDA and CDR2 is SQIVND (reference sequence). CDR3 length equals 15 residues. Assay: immunoSEQ multiplex PCR; the TCRdb copy retains only in-frame clones and omits some. The sample has more than 55,000 clones, 70% to 90% seen once. This sequence was found in a female donor with multiple sclerosis, enrolled in a pregnancy study. The gene calls are TRBV19 and TRBJ1-2; D is ambiguous. Sequencing used peripheral blood, obtained after pregnancy. The CDR3 DNA sequence: TGTGCCAGTAAACCCGTTTGGGAGGACCTCTATGGCTACACCTTC. Translated, it gives CASKPVWEDLYGYTF.